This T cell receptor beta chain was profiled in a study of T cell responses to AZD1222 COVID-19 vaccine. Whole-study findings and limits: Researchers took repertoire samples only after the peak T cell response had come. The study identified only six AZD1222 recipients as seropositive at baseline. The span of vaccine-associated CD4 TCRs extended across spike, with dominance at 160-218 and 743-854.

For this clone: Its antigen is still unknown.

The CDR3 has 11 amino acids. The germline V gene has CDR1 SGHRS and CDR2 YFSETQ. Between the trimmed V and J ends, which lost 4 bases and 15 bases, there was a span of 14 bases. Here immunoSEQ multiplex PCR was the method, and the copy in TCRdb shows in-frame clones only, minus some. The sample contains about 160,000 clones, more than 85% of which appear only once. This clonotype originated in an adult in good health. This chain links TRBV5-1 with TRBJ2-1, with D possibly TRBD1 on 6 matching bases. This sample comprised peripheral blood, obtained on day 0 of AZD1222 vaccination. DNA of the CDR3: TGCGCCAGCAGCGGCCCCGGGACACCGTTCTTC. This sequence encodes CASSGPGTPFF.